The 14 T cell receptor beta chains below were found in one sample sequenced in a study of molecular identifiers for immune sequencing clone quantification. TCRdb fed the PCR reads into MiXCR, producing one record per CDR3 protein. Found here are under 800,000 distinct CDR3 sequences, around 25% of them singletons; the top ten hold 0.75% to 0.8%. Specimen: naive CD8+ T cells from blood, with Jurkat cell RNA spiked in. The subset denotes: FACS-sorted CD8+CD4-CCR7+CD45RA+ naive T cells. The receptors were sampled from a human donor in good health. Some libraries in this study had Jurkat cell RNA spiked in.

As for this clonotype: Its ends do not fully match the called genes, so a read error is possible. The chain combines TRBV4-1 with TRBJ1-5, with D uncertain. CDR1 is MGHRA and CDR2 is YSYEKL in the germline V gene. This CDR3 spans 15 amino acids. The CDR3 DNA sequence: TGCGCCCGCAGCCCGGTGGGGTATAGCAATCAGCCCCAGCATTTT. Amino acids: CARSPVGYSNQPQHF.

This clonotype has a handful of counts. This chain joins TRBV5-6 and TRBJ1-4; D unclear. V lost 0 bases, J lost 8 bases, and 17 bases lay in between. CDR3 length: 16 amino acids. Germline V gives CDR1 SGHDT, CDR2 YYEEEE. The CDR3 nucleotides are TGTGCCAGCAGCTTGGGCGCAGCCCTTTTAAGCGAAAAACTGTTTTTT. Its translation is CASSLGAALLSEKLFF.

This clonotype was detected many times. The junction differs from germline at one of its ends, possibly a read error. V usage is TRBV4-3 and J usage is TRBJ2-4; no clear D gene. The CDR3 contains 14 residues. Germline V lookup: CDR1 LGHNA, CDR2 YSLEER. CDR3 DNA: TGTGCCAGCAGCCAAGAACTAGCCAAAAACATTCAGTACTTC. This translates into CASSQELAKNIQYF.

This clonotype was picked up many times. At one of its ends the junction is not consistent with the germline gene, which may arise from a read error. J is TRBJ1-1 and V is TRBV7-3, with TRBD1 as a possible D gene (6 bases). This CDR3 comprises 15 residues. The germline CDR1 and CDR2 sequences are SGHTA and FQGTGA. The CDR3 coding sequence is TGCGCCAGCAGCTTGACAGGAGGAGAGAACACTGAAGCTTTCTTT. As protein: CASSLTGGENTEAFF.

This clonotype was counted at least ten times. The chain is built from TRBV4-3 and TRBJ2-7; D may correspond to TRBD1 or TRBD2 (5 bases each). The CDR3 totals 15 residues. CDR1 and CDR2 from the germline V gene are LGHNA and YSLEER. Trimming took 2 bases from V and 6 from J, leaving 17 bases between them. CDR3 nucleotides: TGCGCCAGCAGCCAACTTGTTGGGACCGCCCGCGAGCAGTACTTC. Residues: CASSQLVGTAREQYF.

V and J are TRBV4-3 and TRBJ2-1; possibly TRBD1 for D (6 bases). This CDR3 is built from 15 residues. Trimming took off 4 bases at V and 6 bases at J, with 16 bases between the two ends. Germline V gives CDR1 LGHNA, CDR2 YSLEER. This chain's CDR3 is CASSLSQGICNEQFF. CDR3 sequence (DNA): TGCGCCAGCAGCCTAAGTCAGGGGATCTGCAATGAGCAGTTCTTC.

This clonotype was seen many times. The chain links TRBV12-3 or TRBV12-4 to TRBJ2-1, with D perhaps TRBD1 (5 bases). The CDR3 totals 14 residues. Trimming shortened V by 3 bases and J by 5 bases, and 11 bases separated the two germline ends. The CDR3 DNA sequence: TGTGCCAGCAGTTTCCTGGACACAGACAATGAGCAGTTCTTC. Protein sequence: CASSFLDTDNEQFF.

The chain carries TRBV30 and TRBJ1-5; no clear D gene. The CDR3 sequence is 15 residues long. V gave up 0 bases and J gave up 0 bases, with 9 bases separating them. The V gene's germline CDR1 is GTSNPN and CDR2 SVGIG (reference sequence). The CDR3: CAWSVRGFSNQPQHF. The CDR3 DNA reads as TGTGCCTGGAGTGTACGAGGATTTAGCAATCAGCCCCAGCATTTT. The full variable domain, in which reference TRBV30 and TRBJ1-5 provide the parts outside the CDR3, is SQTIHQWPATLVQPVGSPLSLECTVEGTSNPNLYWYRQAAGRGLQLLFYSVGIGQISSEVPQNLSASRPQDRQFILSSKKLLLSDSGFYLCAWSVRGFSNQPQHFGDGTRLSIL.

This clonotype was detected a few times. One base away lies a much larger clone, so this may be a sequencing read error. The chain is built from TRBV6-1 and TRBJ1-1; no firm D call. CDR3 size: 13 residues. Germline CDR1 MNHNS, CDR2 SASEGT. The CDR3 sequence is CTSSDPLNTEAFF. CDR3 DNA: TGTACCAGCAGTGACCCCCTGAACACTGAAGCTTTCTTT.

This clonotype was detected a few times. The chain recombines TRBV6-2 or TRBV6-3 with TRBJ2-3; TRBD2 agrees at 9 bases. The trim removed 0 bases at V and 2 bases at J, leaving 6 bases unmatched. CDR3 size: 17 residues. Germline-derived CDR1 and CDR2 are MNHEY and SVGEGT. In DNA, the CDR3 is TGTGCCAGCAGTTACTCGCCTAGCGGGGAGGTCACAGATACGCAGTATTTT. Translation: CASSYSPSGEVTDTQYF.

The chain uses TRBV5-6 and TRBJ2-2, with D tentatively TRBD1 (6 bases). The CDR3 runs to 13 residues. V was cut by 3 bases and J by 6 bases, with 9 bases left in between. Germline lookup yields CDR1 SGHDT and CDR2 YYEEEE. CDR3 protein: CASSWGRSGELFF. CDR3 bases: TGTGCCAGCAGCTGGGGGCGTTCCGGGGAGCTGTTTTTT.

CDR3 sequence: CASSIGGGYEQFF. For the CDR3, the DNA is TGTGCCAGTAGTATTGGGGGGGGGTATGAGCAGTTCTTC. The V gene is TRBV19, the J gene TRBJ2-1, with 7 positions matching TRBD2. CDR3 length equals 13 residues. Trimming took 3 bases from V and 8 from J; bases not matched to a gene: 4. Germline V lookup: CDR1 LNHDA, CDR2 SQIVND (reference sequence).

The genes are TRBV7-9 and TRBJ2-7; possibly TRBD1 for D (6 bases). Looked up from germline, CDR1 is SEHNR and CDR2 is FQNEAQ (reference sequence). CDR3 length: 14 amino acids. Trimming pared 4 bases from V and 1 base from J, leaving 11 bases between. CDR3 region: CASSSRQASYEQYF. The DNA for the CDR3 is TGTGCCAGCAGCTCAAGACAGGCGTCCTACGAGCAGTACTTC.

This clonotype was counted ten times or more. J is TRBJ2-7 and V is TRBV25-1; D not certain. The V end was cut by 4 bases, the J end by 0 bases, with 10 bases between. The length of the CDR3 is 14 residues. The germline gives CDR1 MGHDK, CDR2 SYGVNS. For the CDR3, the DNA is TGTGCCAGCAGTGGACGGACGGTCTCCTACGAGCAGTACTTC. Residues: CASSGRTVSYEQYF.